These 2 T cell receptor beta chains came from one sample sequenced in a study of beta chain features in type 1 diabetes (dated by TCRdb to the late 2010s). The library was prepared using the immunoSEQ multiplex PCR assay. All of the isolated RNA was reverse transcribed with the High Capacity cDNA Reverse Transcription Kit, so expressed TCRB transcripts were sequenced. Here the immuneACCESS table is served through TCRdb, limited to in-frame sequences with V and J called. Missing clones are a known gap in these copies; in checked studies unresolved V genes cover under half, and the rest lacks a known reason. The sample table records roughly 170,000 clones; about 13% of these occur just once. Together, the top ten hold about 0.59% of the sample. The sample comprised central memory CD4+ T cells from blood. The receptors stem from a woman between 18 and 30 years old in good health.

The V gene is TRBV7-9, the J gene TRBJ1-2, with a possible D match to TRBD1 (5 bases). CDR3 size: 17 residues. Germline V gene sequence: CDR1 SEHNR, CDR2 FQNEAQ (reference sequence). With 1 base removed from V and 4 bases from J, the gap between germline ends came to 19 bases. CDR3 in DNA: TGTGCCAGCAGCTTAGAAAGCGGAGGGGTCGTCCTCTATGGCTACACCTTC. Its translation: CASSLESGGVVLYGYTF.

This clone has a handful of counts. V gene TRBV11-2 combines with J gene TRBJ2-1; D possibly corresponds to TRBD2 (5 bases). Trimming shortened V by 6 bases and J by 4 bases, and 16 bases separated the two germline ends. Per the germline V gene, CDR1 is SGHAT and CDR2 is FQNNGV. This CDR3 has 15 amino acids. The CDR3 sequence is CASSRRREPYNEQFF. DNA of the CDR3: TGTGCCAGCAGTCGACGTCGGGAACCTTACAATGAGCAGTTCTTC.